The rows below give T cell receptor beta chains drawn from one sample of a study of T cell changes during pregnancy in multiple sclerosis. Only in-frame clones appear in the TCRdb table, and some are missing; sequencing was by immunoSEQ multiplex PCR. Seen here are roughly 43,000 clones, 90% to 95% observed once, and the top ten hold approximately 0.61%. The input for sequencing was CD4+ T cells from peripheral blood mononuclear cells, taken in the third trimester of pregnancy. The receptors were sampled from a female donor with multiple sclerosis, enrolled in a pregnancy study. The CDR3 runs from the conserved cysteine through the conserved F or W. The D gene is left open where the match is weak. Rows may omit the clone size; those that give it use once, few, many or a size class.

>-|15|TRBV5-4|TRBJ2-1|-
TGTGCCAGCAGTTTACAGTTCGGCTCCTACAATGAGCAGTTCTTC
CASSLQFGSYNEQFF
>-|14|TRBV6-1|TRBJ1-1|-
TGTGCCAGCAGTTGGACTCCAGGGGACACTGAAGCTTTCTTT
CASSWTPGDTEAFF
>-|14|TRBV9|TRBJ2-3|TRBD2
TGTGCCAGCAGCCCACAGCGGGAGCGAGATACGCAGTATTTT
CASSPQRERDTQYF
>-|14|TRBV19|TRBJ2-7|TRBD2
TGTGCCAGTAGTATAGGAGGGGACTACAACGAGCAGTACTTC
CASSIGGDYNEQYF
>-|19|TRBV7-2|TRBJ2-3|TRBD2
TGTGCCAGCAGCTTTCTAGGAGGCGGGGGGGCCTCCCGGACAGATACGCAGTATTTT
CASSFLGGGGASRTDTQYF
>once|16|TRBV7-9|TRBJ2-7|TRBD1
TGTGCCAGCAGCTTAGATATCTCACAGGGGTCCTACGAGCAGTACTTC
CASSLDISQGSYEQYF
>-|16|TRBV7-3|TRBJ2-6|-
TGTGCCAGCAGCTTAGACAGACCTCTTGGGGCCAACGTCCTGACTTTC
CASSLDRPLGANVLTF
>-|12|TRBV28|TRBJ1-2|-
TGTGCCCTCCGACCTGGGGGAGGTGGCTACACCTTC
CALRPGGGGYTF
>-|15|TRBV11-2|TRBJ2-7|TRBD2
TGTGCCAGCAGCTTCCAGCGGGAGGCGACTTACGAGCAGTACTTC
CASSFQREATYEQYF
>-|15|TRBV7-9|TRBJ2-1|TRBD2
TGTGCCAGCAGCTCCAGGACTAGCGGGAGGAATGAGCAGTTCTTC
CASSSRTSGRNEQFF
>-|15|TRBV4-1|TRBJ2-3|TRBD2
TGCGCCAGCAGCCAAGGTTCGGGGGGGCCGAATACGCAGTATTTT
CASSQGSGGPNTQYF
>once|12|TRBV5-1|TRBJ2-5|-
TGCGCCAGCAGCTTGAAGGGGGAGACCCAGTACTTC
CASSLKGETQYF
>-|16|TRBV11-3|TRBJ2-1|TRBD2
TGTGCCAGCAGCCCTTCTCTTACGACTAGCCGGGATGAGCAGTTCTTC
CASSPSLTTSRDEQFF
>-|17|TRBV5-1|TRBJ1-1|-
TGCGCCAGCAGCTTGTCCTCAACCGGTGTCCTGAACACTGAAGCTTTCTTT
CASSLSSTGVLNTEAFF
>-|18|TRBV7-2|TRBJ2-6|TRBD2
TGTGCCAGCAGCTTAGTCCTAGCGGCCGAGGCAGGGGCCAACGTCCTGACTTTC
CASSLVLAAEAGANVLTF
>-|14|TRBV7-2|TRBJ2-1|-
TGTGCCAGCAGCTTTGAACTAGCTTACAATGAGCAGTTCTTC
CASSFELAYNEQFF
>-|14|TRBV9|TRBJ1-2|TRBD1
TGTGCCAGCACTGACTCAGGGGGCAGCCATGGCTACACCTTC
CASTDSGGSHGYTF
>-|12|TRBV5-1|TRBJ1-2|TRBD1
TGCGCCAGCAGCTTAGGACAGGGTGGTCGTCTCTTC
CASSLGQGGRLF
>-|17|TRBV2|TRBJ2-7|TRBD1
TGTGCCAGCAGTGAAGCACCAAGGACAGGGGGTCACTACGAGCAGTACTTC
CASSEAPRTGGHYEQYF
>-|12|TRBV21-1|TRBJ1-5|-
TGTGCCAGCAGCAATACCCTCGGGCCCCAGCATTTT
CASSNTLGPQHF
>-|15|TRBV6-1|TRBJ1-5|-
TGTGCCAGCAAGATCTACAGGGATCGGTATCAGCCCCAGCATTTT
CASKIYRDRYQPQHF
>-|20|TRBV4-3|TRBJ2-1|TRBD2
TGCGCCAGCAGCCAAGATCCATCCTCCGGGACTATCACCTCCTACAATGAGCAGTTCTTC
CASSQDPSSGTITSYNEQFF
>few|14|TRBV7-3|TRBJ2-7|TRBD1
TGTGCCAGCAGCTTAAGTGCAGGGGGCTACGAGCAGTACTTC
CASSLSAGGYEQYF
>-|16|TRBV5-1|TRBJ2-7|-
TGCGCCAGCAGCTTGGATCCGGCCGGAACTACCTACGAGCAGTACTTC
CASSLDPAGTTYEQYF
>-|14|TRBV29-1|TRBJ2-3|TRBD1
TGCAGCGTCGCAGGGGGCGCCGGCACAGATACGCAGTATTTT
CSVAGGAGTDTQYF
>-|16|TRBV5-5|TRBJ1-6|-
TGTGCCAGCAGCTGGGCGAGGACACGAAATAATTCACCCCTCCACTTT
CASSWARTRNNSPLHF
>-|16|TRBV18|TRBJ1-3|TRBD1
TGTGCCAGCTCACCAATGGGACAGGGTTTTGGAAACACCATATATTTT
CASSPMGQGFGNTIYF
>once|13|TRBV2|TRBJ2-5|-
TGTGCCAGCAGTGGGCGGTTCCAAGAGACCCAGTACTTC
CASSGRFQETQYF
>-|11|TRBV9|TRBJ2-2|-
TGTGCCAGCAGCTCTACCGGGGAGCTGTTTTTT
CASSSTGELFF
>-|13|TRBV30|TRBJ2-5|-
TGTGCCTGGAGTGGCATAGTCCAAGAGACCCAGTACTTC
CAWSGIVQETQYF
>-|13|TRBV5-4|TRBJ2-2|-
TGTGCCAGCAGCTTGGCCTCGGCCGGGGAGCTGTTTTTT
CASSLASAGELFF
>-|15|TRBV30|TRBJ1-1|TRBD1
TGTGCCTGGAGTGAAAGGGACAGGGCCCTCGGAGGGGATTTCTTT
CAWSERDRALGGDFF
>-|17|TRBV11-2|TRBJ2-7|TRBD2
TGTGCCAGCAGCCCGGTGGTTATAGCGGGGGGCACCTACGAGCAGTACTTC
CASSPVVIAGGTYEQYF
>-|14|TRBV7-6|TRBJ2-7|TRBD1
TGTGCCAGCAGCTTGCGGGACAGGTCCTACGAGCAGTACTTC
CASSLRDRSYEQYF
>-|16|TRBV18|TRBJ2-1|TRBD1
TGTGCCAGCTCACGGAACTCCGGGACAGGGGAATTGGCCCCGTTCTTC
CASSRNSGTGELAPFF
>-|16|TRBV19|TRBJ2-2|TRBD2
TGTGCCAGTAGTATTGTAGCAGGGAGGGGTACCGGGGAGCTGTTTTTT
CASSIVAGRGTGELFF
>few|14|TRBV7-3|TRBJ1-6|-
TGTGCCAGCAGCCCTACGGGGTCGAGATCACCCCTCCACTTT
CASSPTGSRSPLHF
>-|17|TRBV7-2|TRBJ1-2|TRBD1
TGTGCCAGCAGCTTAAGGCCCGGGACAGGGGCGAGGTATGGCTACACCTTC
CASSLRPGTGARYGYTF
>-|15|TRBV7-7|TRBJ2-5|-
TGTGCCAGCAGCCCCGAGGGGGTGTCCCAAGAGACCCAGTACTTC
CASSPEGVSQETQYF
>few|14|TRBV10-3|TRBJ1-5|-
TGTGCCATCAGCTTGGCTGATAGCAATCAGCCCCAGCATTTT
CAISLADSNQPQHF
>-|15|TRBV5-1|TRBJ1-1|-
TGCGCCAGCAGCTTGGTGCGGGGGGCAGGGACTGAAGCTTTCTTT
CASSLVRGAGTEAFF
>-|16|TRBV5-1|TRBJ1-1|-
TGCGCCAGCAGCCCGGGACATCCCCGGGTGAACACTGAAGCTTTCTTT
CASSPGHPRVNTEAFF
>once|17|TRBV7-9|TRBJ1-2|TRBD1
TGTGCCAGCAGCCGAAACGCAAACAGGGGAAAGGGCTATGGCTACACCTTC
CASSRNANRGKGYGYTF
>-|16|TRBV5-1|TRBJ1-1|TRBD1
TGCGCCAGCAGCCGTGAGACAGGGGCCGCGAACACTGAAGCTTTCTTT
CASSRETGAANTEAFF
>-|11|TRBV20-1|TRBJ2-4|-
TGCGTAGCGTGGGCCAAAAACATTCAGTACTTC
CVAWAKNIQYF
>-|16|TRBV7-9|TRBJ1-6|TRBD1
TGTGCCAGCAGCGCCCGGGACAGGGGGACCCATTCACCCCTCCACTTT
CASSARDRGTHSPLHF
>-|11|TRBV20-1|TRBJ2-3|TRBD2
TGCAGTGCTAGGGCTAGCGGGGGGACATATTTT
CSARASGGTYF
>-|17|TRBV7-9|TRBJ2-3|TRBD2
TGTGCCAGCAGCTTAATGACAGCGGGGGACCTCACAGATACGCAGTATTTT
CASSLMTAGDLTDTQYF
>-|11|TRBV29-1|TRBJ1-1|-
TGCAGCGCCGACCCTACAGGAAGAGCTTTCTTT
CSADPTGRAFF
>-|14|TRBV6-5|TRBJ2-5|-
TGTGCCAGCAGGTCTTCGGGGATACAAGAGACCCAGTACTTC
CASRSSGIQETQYF
>-|11|TRBV2|TRBJ1-2|-
TGTGCCAGCACCCGTAACTATGGCTACACCTTC
CASTRNYGYTF
>-|15|TRBV27|TRBJ2-2|TRBD1
TGTGCCAGCAGTGAGAAGACAGGGGTCACCGGGGAGCTGTTTTTT
CASSEKTGVTGELFF
>-|14|TRBV5-1|TRBJ2-7|TRBD2
TGCGCCAGCAGCACCACTAGCGGGGCCTACGAGCAGTACTTC
CASSTTSGAYEQYF
>-|18|TRBV2|TRBJ2-4|-
TGTGCCAGCAGTGCCCCAGTTTTGGGGCAATGGGCCAAAAACATTCAGTACTTC
CASSAPVLGQWAKNIQYF
>-|19|TRBV4-3|TRBJ1-4|TRBD1
TGCGCCAGCAGCCGAGAAGAGACAGGGGTAATTGCAACTAATGAAAAACTGTTTTTT
CASSREETGVIATNEKLFF
>-|14|TRBV4-3|TRBJ1-1|TRBD1
TGCGCCAGCAGCCATGGGACAGTTAACACTGAAGCTTTCTTT
CASSHGTVNTEAFF
>-|16|TRBV4-1|TRBJ1-2|TRBD1
TGCGCCAGCAGCCAAGCGGACCTGACAGGGGGCTATGGCTACACCTTC
CASSQADLTGGYGYTF